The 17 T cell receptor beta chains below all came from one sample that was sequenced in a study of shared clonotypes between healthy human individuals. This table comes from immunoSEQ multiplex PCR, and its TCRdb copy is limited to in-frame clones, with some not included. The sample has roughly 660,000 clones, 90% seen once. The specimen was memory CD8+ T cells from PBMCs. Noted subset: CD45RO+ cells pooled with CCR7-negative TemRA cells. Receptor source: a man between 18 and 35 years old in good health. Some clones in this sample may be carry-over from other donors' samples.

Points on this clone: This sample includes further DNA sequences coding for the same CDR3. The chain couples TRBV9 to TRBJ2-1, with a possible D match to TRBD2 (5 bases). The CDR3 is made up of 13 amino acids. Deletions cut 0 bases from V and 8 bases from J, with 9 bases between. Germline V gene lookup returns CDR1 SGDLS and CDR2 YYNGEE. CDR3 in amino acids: CASSVAGSYEQFF. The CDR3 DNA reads TGTGCCAGCAGCGTAGCTGGGAGCTATGAGCAGTTCTTC.

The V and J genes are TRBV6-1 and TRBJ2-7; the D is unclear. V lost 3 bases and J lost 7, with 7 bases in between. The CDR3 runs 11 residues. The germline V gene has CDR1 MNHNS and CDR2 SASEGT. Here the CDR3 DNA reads TGTGCCAGCAGTGATGACATGGAGCAGTACTTC. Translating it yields CASSDDMEQYF.

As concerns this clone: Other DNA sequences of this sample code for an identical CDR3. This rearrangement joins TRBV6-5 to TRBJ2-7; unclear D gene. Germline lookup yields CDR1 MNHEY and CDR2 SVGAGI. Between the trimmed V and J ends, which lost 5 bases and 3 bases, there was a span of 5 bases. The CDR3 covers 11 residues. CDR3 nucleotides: TGTGCCAGCAGTGATGGCTACGAGCAGTACTTC. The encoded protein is CASSDGYEQYF.

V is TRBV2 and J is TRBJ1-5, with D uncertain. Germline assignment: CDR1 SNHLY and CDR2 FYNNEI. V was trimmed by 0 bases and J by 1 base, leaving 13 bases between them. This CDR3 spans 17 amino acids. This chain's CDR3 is CASSEARWGESNQPQHF. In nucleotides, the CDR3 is TGTGCCAGCAGTGAAGCGCGATGGGGAGAGAGCAATCAGCCCCAGCATTTT. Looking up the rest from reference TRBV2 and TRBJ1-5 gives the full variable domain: EPEVTQTPSHQVTQMGQEVILRCVPISNHLYFYWYRQILGQKVEFLVSFYNNEISEKSEIFDDQFSVERPDGSNFTLKIRSTKLEDSAMYFCASSEARWGESNQPQHFGDGTRLSIL.

The CDR3 here is CASSVIAGELFF. The CDR3 DNA follows: TGTGCCAGCAGCGTAATCGCCGGGGAGCTGTTTTTT. The chain employs TRBV9 and TRBJ2-2; D is undetermined. Per germline, CDR1 SGDLS and CDR2 YYNGEE. With 1 base removed from V and 6 bases from J, the gap between germline ends came to 4 bases. The length of the CDR3 is 12 residues.

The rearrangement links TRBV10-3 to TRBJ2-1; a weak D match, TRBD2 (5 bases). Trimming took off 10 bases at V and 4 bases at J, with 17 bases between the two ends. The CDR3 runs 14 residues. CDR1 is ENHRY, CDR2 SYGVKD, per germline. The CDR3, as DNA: TGTGCCACCGGCCTAGAGACGGGGTACAATGAGCAGTTCTTC. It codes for CATGLETGYNEQFF.

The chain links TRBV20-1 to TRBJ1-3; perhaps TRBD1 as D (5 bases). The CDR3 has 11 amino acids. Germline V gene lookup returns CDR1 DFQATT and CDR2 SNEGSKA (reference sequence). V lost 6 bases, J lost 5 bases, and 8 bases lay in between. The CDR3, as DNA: TGCAGTGCAACGGACAGAAACACCATATATTTT. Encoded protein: CSATDRNTIYF.

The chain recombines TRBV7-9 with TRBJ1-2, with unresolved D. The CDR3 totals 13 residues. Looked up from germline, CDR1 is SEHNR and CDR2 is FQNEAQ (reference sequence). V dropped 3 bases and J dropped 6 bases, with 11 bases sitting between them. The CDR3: CASSFLPDDGYTF. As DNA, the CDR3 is TGTGCCAGCAGCTTCCTGCCCGACGATGGCTACACCTTC. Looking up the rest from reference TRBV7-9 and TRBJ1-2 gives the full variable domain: DTGVSQNPRHKITKRGQNVTFRCDPISEHNRLYWYRQTLGQGPEFLTYFQNEAQLEKSRLLSDRFSAERPKGSFSTLEIQRTEQGDSAMYLCASSFLPDDGYTFGSGTRLTVV.

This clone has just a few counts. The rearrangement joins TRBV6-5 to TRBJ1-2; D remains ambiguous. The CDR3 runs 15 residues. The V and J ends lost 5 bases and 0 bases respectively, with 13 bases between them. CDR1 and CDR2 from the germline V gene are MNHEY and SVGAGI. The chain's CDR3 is CASSTRERPNYGYTF. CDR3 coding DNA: TGTGCCAGCAGTACACGGGAGAGACCTAACTATGGCTACACCTTC.

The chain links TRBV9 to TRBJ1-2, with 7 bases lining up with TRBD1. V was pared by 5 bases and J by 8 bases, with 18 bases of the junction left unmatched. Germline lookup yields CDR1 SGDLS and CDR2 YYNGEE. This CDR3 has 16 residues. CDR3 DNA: TGTGCCAGCAGTGCCCGACAGGGACCCATGCTGAGAGGCTACACCTTC. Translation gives CASSARQGPMLRGYTF.

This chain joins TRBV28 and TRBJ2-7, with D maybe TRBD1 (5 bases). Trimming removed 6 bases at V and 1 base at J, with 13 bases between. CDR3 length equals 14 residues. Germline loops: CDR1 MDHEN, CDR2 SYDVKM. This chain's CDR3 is CASREQGESYEQYF. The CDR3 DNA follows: TGTGCCAGCAGAGAGCAGGGCGAATCCTACGAGCAGTACTTC.

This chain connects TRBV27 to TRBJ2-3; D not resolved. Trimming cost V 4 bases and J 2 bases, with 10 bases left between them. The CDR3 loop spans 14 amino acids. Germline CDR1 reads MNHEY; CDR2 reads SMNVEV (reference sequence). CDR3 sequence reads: CASSYERFTDTQYF. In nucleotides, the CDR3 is TGTGCCAGCAGTTATGAGCGATTCACAGATACGCAGTATTTT.

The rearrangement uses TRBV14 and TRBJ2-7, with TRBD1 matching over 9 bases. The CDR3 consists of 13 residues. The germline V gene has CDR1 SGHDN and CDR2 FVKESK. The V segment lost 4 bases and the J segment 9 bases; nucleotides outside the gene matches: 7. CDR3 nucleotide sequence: TGTGCCAGCAGCCTCGCACAGGGGGCGAGGCAGTACTTC. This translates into CASSLAQGARQYF.

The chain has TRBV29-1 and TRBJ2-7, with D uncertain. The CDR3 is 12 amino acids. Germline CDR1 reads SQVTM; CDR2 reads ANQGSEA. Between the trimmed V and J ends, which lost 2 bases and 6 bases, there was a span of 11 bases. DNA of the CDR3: TGCAGCGTTGAAACCCGAGGAGTCGAGCAGTACTTC. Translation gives CSVETRGVEQYF.

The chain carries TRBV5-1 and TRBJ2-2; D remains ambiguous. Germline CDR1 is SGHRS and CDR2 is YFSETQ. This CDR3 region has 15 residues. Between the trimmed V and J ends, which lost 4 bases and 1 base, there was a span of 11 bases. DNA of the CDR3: TGCGCCAGCAGCCCAGTTACAATGAACACCGGGGAGCTGTTTTTT. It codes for CASSPVTMNTGELFF.

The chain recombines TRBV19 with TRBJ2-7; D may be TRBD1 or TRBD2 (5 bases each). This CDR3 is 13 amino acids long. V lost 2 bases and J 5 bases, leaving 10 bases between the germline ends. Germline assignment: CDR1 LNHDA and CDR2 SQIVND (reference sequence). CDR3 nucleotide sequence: TGTGCCAGTAGTATAAGCAGGGACGACGAGCAGTACTTC. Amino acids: CASSISRDDEQYF.

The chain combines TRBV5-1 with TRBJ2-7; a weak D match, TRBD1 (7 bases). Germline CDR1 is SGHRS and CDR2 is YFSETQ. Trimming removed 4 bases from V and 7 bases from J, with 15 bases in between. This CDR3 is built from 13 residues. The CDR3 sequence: CASSVTGAGEQYF. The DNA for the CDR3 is TGCGCCAGCAGCGTAACAGGGGCGGGGGAGCAGTACTTC.